The 23 T cell receptor beta chains below were found in one sample sequenced in a study of T cell responses to AZD1222 COVID-19 vaccine. Repertoires were generated with immunoSEQ multiplex PCR, while TCRdb's copy carries only in-frame clones and drops some. The profile shows approximately 140,000 clones, 85% to 95% of them singletons. The sample in question was peripheral blood, obtained on day 0 of AZD1222 vaccination. The receptors stem from an adult in good health.

The J gene is TRBJ2-3, the V gene TRBV6-2 or TRBV6-3, with a tentative D call TRBD2 (6 bases). Trimming stripped 2 bases from V and 4 bases from J, with 13 bases between. The CDR3 sequence is 15 residues long. The germline V gene encodes CDR1 MNHEY and CDR2 SVGEGT. CDR3 protein: CASSYGGGESDTQYF. The DNA for the CDR3 is TGTGCCAGCAGTTACGGGGGAGGAGAGTCAGATACGCAGTATTTT.

The chain carries TRBV3-1 (or the pseudogene TRBV3-2) and TRBJ1-4; 9 bases map to TRBD1. Germline lookup yields CDR1 LGHDT and CDR2 YNNKEL (reference sequence). The V and J ends lost 0 bases and 4 bases, in that order; junction bases with no gene match: 6. The CDR3 sequence is 17 residues long. Written as DNA, the CDR3 is TGTGCCAGCAGCCAAGATCCCTGGGACAGGGTTAATGAAAAACTGTTTTTT. Translated, it gives CASSQDPWDRVNEKLFF.

The chain is built from TRBV5-1 and TRBJ2-1; 7 bases line up with TRBD2. V dropped 3 bases and J dropped 9; count of bases not matched to a gene: 6. This CDR3 region has 13 residues. The V gene's germline CDR1 is SGHRS and CDR2 YFSETQ. The CDR3 here is CASSSGLDLEQFF. The DNA for the CDR3 is TGCGCCAGCAGCTCTGGACTAGACCTTGAGCAGTTCTTC.

The chain combines TRBV4-2 with TRBJ1-1; D is perhaps TRBD1 (5 bases). The CDR3 totals 12 residues. Germline-derived CDR1 and CDR2 are LGHNA and YNFKEQ. Trimming took off 4 bases at V and 12 bases at J, with 15 bases between the two ends. The CDR3 region is CASSLKGFGTFF. DNA for the CDR3: TGTGCCAGCAGCCTCAAGGGGTTTGGGACTTTCTTT.

V and J are TRBV2 and TRBJ2-3; D possibly corresponds to TRBD2 (6 bases). Germline CDR1 and CDR2: SNHLY and FYNNEI. V was pared by 7 bases and J by 11 bases, with 19 bases between. The CDR3 extends over 13 amino acids. The CDR3 loop is CASTSGLTPLQYF. CDR3 DNA: TGTGCCAGCACCTCCGGACTAACTCCCTTGCAGTATTTT.

The CDR3, as DNA: TGTGCCAGCAGTGAATCAGGGAATCAGCCCCAGCATTTT. This encodes CASSESGNQPQHF. V gene TRBV6-1 combines with J gene TRBJ1-5, with D perhaps matching TRBD1 (5 bases). Trimming left V 2 bases short and J 4 bases short, with 6 bases between. The germline gives CDR1 MNHNS, CDR2 SASEGT. The CDR3 runs 13 residues.

The chain is built from TRBV12-3 or TRBV12-4 and TRBJ2-1; the D gene is possibly TRBD1 (6 bases). This CDR3 region has 12 residues. The germline V and J ends were trimmed by 4 bases and 8 bases, with 9 bases remaining between them. The CDR3 coding sequence is TGTGCCAGCAGTTCACAGGGTTATGAGCAGTTCTTC. It specifies CASSSQGYEQFF.

V is TRBV18 and J is TRBJ1-4, with D uncertain. The CDR3 covers 15 residues. Trimming shortened V by 1 base and J by 2 bases, and 8 bases separated the two germline ends. Germline loops: CDR1 KGHSH, CDR2 LQKENI. DNA for the CDR3: TGTGCCAGCTCACCACGGGCAGGCACTAATGAAAAACTGTTTTTT. Translated: CASSPRAGTNEKLFF.

This rearrangement joins TRBV18 to TRBJ2-4; D unclear. The CDR3 runs 14 residues. Germline-derived CDR1 and CDR2 are KGHSH and LQKENI. The V gene lost 1 base and the J gene lost 2 bases, with 6 bases spanning the gap. CDR3 region: CASSPQGTKNIQYF. The CDR3 nucleotides are TGTGCCAGCTCACCACAGGGTACCAAAAACATTCAGTACTTC.

The table lists this clone with a count of one. The chain is built from TRBV5-1 and TRBJ1-2; 11 nucleotides align to TRBD1. The CDR3 has 15 amino acids. Germline lookup yields CDR1 SGHRS and CDR2 YFSETQ. V shed 3 bases and J 2 bases; nucleotides not matched to a gene: 3. Here the CDR3 DNA reads TGCGCCAGCAGCTCGAGGACAGGGGGCAACTATGGCTACACCTTC. Its protein product is CASSSRTGGNYGYTF.

The chain joins TRBV7-8 to TRBJ2-1, with 9 positions matching TRBD1. Germline CDR1 is SGHVS and CDR2 is FQNEAQ. V shed 3 bases and J 5 bases; nucleotides not matched to a gene: 8. The CDR3 covers 16 residues. The CDR3, as DNA: TGTGCCAGCAGCTTGGGACAGGGCCAACTCCACAATGAGCAGTTCTTC. Protein sequence: CASSLGQGQLHNEQFF. Filled out from reference TRBV7-8 and TRBJ2-1, the complete variable domain reads GAGVSQSPRYKVAKRGQDVALRCDPISGHVSLFWYQQALGQGPEFLTYFQNEAQLDKSGLPSDRFFAERPEGSVSTLKIQRTQQEDSAVYLCASSLGQGQLHNEQFFGPGTRLTVL.

This chain links TRBV5-6 with TRBJ1-1; D is undetermined. Germline assignment: CDR1 SGHDT and CDR2 YYEEEE. Between the trimmed V and J ends, which lost 4 bases and 5 bases, there was a span of 9 bases. The CDR3 runs to 12 residues. CDR3: CASSRRITEAFF. CDR3 DNA sequence: TGTGCCAGCAGCCGAAGGATAACTGAAGCTTTCTTT.

The chain is built from TRBV6-5 and TRBJ1-5; 7 bases are a match to TRBD1. The V gene end was trimmed by 5 bases and the J gene end by 4 bases; junction bases not matched to a gene: 8. The CDR3 is 15 amino acids. The V gene's germline CDR1 is MNHEY and CDR2 SVGAGI. CDR3 in DNA: TGTGCCAGCAGTCCCCAACAGGGGATAAATCAGCCCCAGCATTTT. Translating gives CASSPQQGINQPQHF.

The chain employs TRBV6-2 or TRBV6-3 and TRBJ1-1; no clear D. The CDR3 sequence is 14 residues long. The germline V gene has CDR1 MNHEY and CDR2 SVGEGT. V was shortened by 2 bases and J by 1 base, with 8 bases between the two germline ends. CDR3 loop: CASSYRHANTEAFF. The CDR3 nucleotides read TGTGCCAGCAGTTACAGACACGCGAACACTGAAGCTTTCTTT.

The CDR3 spells CASSPPGLESSYNEQFF. CDR3 nucleotides: TGTGCCAGCTCACCACCGGGACTTGAAAGCTCCTACAATGAGCAGTTCTTC. J is TRBJ2-1 and V is TRBV18, with D perhaps matching TRBD2 (6 bases). The germline V gene has CDR1 KGHSH and CDR2 LQKENI. This CDR3 is 17 amino acids long. V lost 0 bases and J 0 bases, leaving 12 bases between the germline ends.

The gene calls are TRBV5-1 and TRBJ2-5; tentative D call: TRBD2 (5 bases). With 3 bases removed from V and 2 bases from J, the gap between germline ends came to 11 bases. The CDR3 sequence is 14 residues long. Germline V gene sequence: CDR1 SGHRS, CDR2 YFSETQ. In nucleotides, the CDR3 is TGCGCCAGCAGCTCCGGACGGGAACAAGAGACCCAGTACTTC. Translated: CASSSGREQETQYF.

The chain combines TRBV4-1 with TRBJ1-6; TRBD1 is a possible D gene (5 bases). Germline values: CDR1 MGHRA, CDR2 YSYEKL. This CDR3 has 12 residues. The V gene lost 4 bases and the J gene lost 8 bases, with 6 bases spanning the gap. CDR3 loop: CASSRRDSPLHF. CDR3 nucleotides: TGCGCCAGCAGCCGCAGGGATTCACCCCTCCACTTT.

This rearrangement joins TRBV7-9 to TRBJ1-6, with unresolved D. V was trimmed by 0 bases and J by 10 bases, leaving 7 bases between them. The CDR3 totals 13 residues. The V gene's germline CDR1 is SEHNR and CDR2 FQNEAQ (reference sequence). This CDR3 is CASSLAVVSPLHF. The CDR3 DNA is TGTGCCAGCAGCTTAGCCGTGGTCTCACCCCTCCACTTT. Complete variable domain (other parts from reference TRBV7-9 and TRBJ1-6): DTGVSQNPRHKITKRGQNVTFRCDPISEHNRLYWYRQTLGQGPEFLTYFQNEAQLEKSRLLSDRFSAERPKGSFSTLEIQRTEQGDSAMYLCASSLAVVSPLHFGNGTRLTVT.

The chain has TRBV5-1 and TRBJ1-2, with D maybe TRBD1 (5 bases). Germline V gene sequence: CDR1 SGHRS, CDR2 YFSETQ. Trimming pared 2 bases from V and 8 bases from J, leaving 10 bases between. The CDR3 covers 12 residues. The CDR3 loop is CASSFQGHGYTF. Written as DNA, the CDR3 is TGCGCCAGCAGCTTCCAAGGACACGGCTACACCTTC.

The chain recombines TRBV2 with TRBJ2-1; 8 bases line up with TRBD1. The germline gives CDR1 SNHLY, CDR2 FYNNEI. This CDR3 has 13 amino acids. Trimming cost V 6 bases and J 6 bases; bases outside gene matches: 4. The CDR3 protein is CASSGQGGNEQFF. The CDR3 DNA reads as TGTGCCAGCAGCGGACAGGGAGGCAATGAGCAGTTCTTC. The whole variable domain, filled in from reference TRBV2 and TRBJ2-1, reads EPEVTQTPSHQVTQMGQEVILRCVPISNHLYFYWYRQILGQKVEFLVSFYNNEISEKSEIFDDQFSVERPDGSNFTLKIRSTKLEDSAMYFCASSGQGGNEQFFGPGTRLTVL.

This chain connects TRBV27 to TRBJ1-5, with TRBD1 as a possible D gene (6 bases). From germline, CDR1 is MNHEY and CDR2 SMNVEV (reference sequence). The CDR3 loop spans 14 amino acids. V shed 3 bases and J shed 7 bases, with 13 bases lying between them. Written as DNA, the CDR3 is TGTGCCAGCAGTTTTGGGGGGGCAGGGCAGCCCCAGCATTTT. Translated, it gives CASSFGGAGQPQHF.

The V and J genes are TRBV2 and TRBJ1-4, with D perhaps matching TRBD1 (5 bases). The germline CDR1 and CDR2 sequences are SNHLY and FYNNEI. The ends were cut back, 5 bases at V and 7 bases at J, with 11 bases in the middle. The CDR3 runs to 13 residues. Here the CDR3 DNA reads TGTGCCAGCAGTTTGGGGGAATTTGAAAAACTGTTTTTT. It encodes CASSLGEFEKLFF.

This clone was observed once. This chain links TRBV7-9 with TRBJ2-1, with no clear D. This CDR3 is built from 14 residues. Trimming removed 1 base at V and 8 bases at J, with 12 bases between. Germline-derived CDR1 and CDR2 are SEHNR and FQNEAQ (reference sequence). CDR3 bases: TGTGCCAGCAGCTTAGTCTCGGGTCCGGATGAGCAGTTCTTC. Translated, it gives CASSLVSGPDEQFF.